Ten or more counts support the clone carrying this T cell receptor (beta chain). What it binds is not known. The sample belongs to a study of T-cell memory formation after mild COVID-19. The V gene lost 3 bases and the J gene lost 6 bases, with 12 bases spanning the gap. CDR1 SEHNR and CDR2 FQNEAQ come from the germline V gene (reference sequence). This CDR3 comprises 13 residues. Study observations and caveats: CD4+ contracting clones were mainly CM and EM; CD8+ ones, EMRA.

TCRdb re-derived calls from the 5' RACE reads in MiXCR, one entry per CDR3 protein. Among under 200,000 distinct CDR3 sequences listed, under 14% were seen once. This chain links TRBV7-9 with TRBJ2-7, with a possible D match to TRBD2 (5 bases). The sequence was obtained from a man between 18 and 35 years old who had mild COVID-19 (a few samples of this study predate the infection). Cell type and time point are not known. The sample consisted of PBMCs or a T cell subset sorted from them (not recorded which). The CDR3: CASSLTPGSEQYF. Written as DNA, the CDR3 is TGTGCCAGCAGCTTGACGCCGGGGAGCGAGCAGTACTTC.